This passage covers 14 T cell receptor beta chains from one sample sequenced in a study of early T cells in non-severe SARS-CoV-2 infection. TCRdb re-called the 5' RACE reads with MiXCR, one entry per CDR3 protein. The sample records more than 55,000 distinct CDR3 sequences, approximately 13% being singletons. Material for sequencing was whole blood. The receptors come from an adult who was a healthcare worker with PCR-confirmed SARS-CoV-2 infection or an uninfected control (not recorded which).

This clonotype has ten or more counts. The CDR3 loop is CASSQGGGTYNEQFF. In DNA form, the CDR3 reads TGTGCCAGCAGCCAAGGGGGGGGGACCTACAATGAGCAGTTCTTC. The chain carries TRBV5-4 and TRBJ2-1; possible D gene TRBD2, 7 bases. The CDR3 contains 15 residues. Germline-derived CDR1 and CDR2 are SGHNT and YYREEE (reference sequence). Trimming shortened V by 4 bases and J by 2 bases, and 13 bases separated the two germline ends.

This clonotype was detected a few times. This rearrangement joins TRBV3-1 to TRBJ1-1; no firm D call. Trimming took off 2 bases at V and 0 bases at J, with 4 bases between the two ends. The V gene's germline CDR1 is LGHDT and CDR2 YNNKEL (reference sequence). The CDR3 is 13 amino acids. CDR3 in amino acids: CASSQLMNTEAFF. For the CDR3, the DNA is TGTGCCAGCAGCCAACTTATGAACACTGAAGCTTTCTTT.

The sample holds many counts of this clonotype. V is TRBV19 and J is TRBJ1-4; D may be TRBD1 (5 bases). CDR3 length: 15 amino acids. Trimming stripped 3 bases from V and 3 bases from J, with 11 bases between. CDR1 and CDR2 from the germline V gene are LNHDA and SQIVND (reference sequence). CDR3 bases: TGTGCCAGTAGTATCGGGGACGGCGCTAATGAAAAACTGTTTTTT. This encodes CASSIGDGANEKLFF.

This clonotype has only a few counts. This chain links TRBV25-1 with TRBJ1-6; a weak D match, TRBD1 (6 bases). Germline V gene data show CDR1 as MGHDK and CDR2 as SYGVNS. Trimming took off 8 bases at V and 10 bases at J, with 15 bases between the two ends. The CDR3 has 13 residues. Written as DNA, the CDR3 is TGTGCCAGCCTGGACAGAGGTGCCTCACCCCTCCACTTT. This gives the protein CASLDRGASPLHF.

This clonotype showed up many times. The gene calls are TRBV7-2 and TRBJ1-1, with unresolved D. CDR3 size: 14 residues. V lost 1 base and J 3 bases, leaving 9 bases between the germline ends. Germline V CDR1 and CDR2: SGHTA, FQGNSA. For the CDR3, the DNA is TGTGCCAGCAGCTTAGGCTATTCCTACACTGAAGCTTTCTTT. Encoded protein: CASSLGYSYTEAFF.

The CDR3 reads CASSPTSRAQYF. The CDR3 DNA reads as TGTGCCAGCAGCCCCACGAGCCGCGCCCAGTACTTC. The chain couples TRBV6-2 or TRBV6-3 to TRBJ2-5; D unclear. This CDR3 is built from 12 residues. V was pared by 6 bases and J by 9 bases, with 14 bases between. In germline, CDR1 is MNHEY, CDR2 SVGEGT.

This clonotype appeared many times. J is TRBJ2-3 and V is TRBV4-1; no firm D call. The CDR3 sequence is 15 residues long. The V gene's germline CDR1 is MGHRA and CDR2 YSYEKL. With 0 bases removed from V and 1 base from J, the gap between germline ends came to 8 bases. CDR3 in amino acids: CASSQDPDGTDTQYF. The CDR3, as DNA: TGCGCCAGCAGCCAAGATCCGGACGGCACAGATACGCAGTATTTT.

The sample holds a few counts of this clonotype. The V call is TRBV20-1, the J call TRBJ2-7, with D hard to call. This CDR3 is built from 13 residues. V lost 2 bases to trimming and J lost 0 bases, with 8 bases between them. Germline loops: CDR1 DFQATT, CDR2 SNEGSKA (reference sequence). The CDR3 nucleotides read TGCAGTGCTAGAAGAGGTAGCTCCTACGAGCAGTACTTC. As protein: CSARRGSSYEQYF.

This clonotype showed up just a few times. This sequence joins TRBV29-1 and TRBJ1-2; the D is unclear. Germline CDR1 and CDR2: SQVTM and ANQGSEA. The V gene lost 6 bases and the J gene lost 7 bases, with 18 bases spanning the gap. The CDR3 totals 13 residues. The CDR3 DNA reads as TGCAGCGTACTTACGGCCCTAGACGGTGGCTACACCTTC. The encoded protein is CSVLTALDGGYTF.

This clonotype has just one count. This chain connects TRBV5-5 to TRBJ2-3; D ambiguous. Germline loops: CDR1 SGHKS, CDR2 YYEKEE (reference sequence). This CDR3 has 17 residues. The V end was cut by 0 bases, the J end by 1 base, with 15 bases between. The CDR3 protein is CASSLAGPQTGTDTQYF. CDR3 sequence (DNA): TGTGCCAGCAGCTTGGCAGGACCTCAGACGGGCACAGATACGCAGTATTTT.

The sample holds many counts of this clonotype. This chain joins TRBV30 and TRBJ1-3; D is unresolved. CDR1 and CDR2 (germline): GTSNPN, SVGIG (reference sequence). Trimming pared 6 bases from V and 0 bases from J, leaving 12 bases between. The CDR3 sequence is 14 residues long. The CDR3 nucleotides are TGTGCCTGTACGGCAGGAAGCTCTGGAAACACCATATATTTT. Translation: CACTAGSSGNTIYF.

This clonotype came up many times. The chain employs TRBV20-1 and TRBJ2-1, with D perhaps TRBD2 (7 bases). CDR3 size: 15 residues. Germline lookup yields CDR1 DFQATT and CDR2 SNEGSKA (reference sequence). V shed 6 bases and J shed 3 bases, with 18 bases lying between them. CDR3 bases: TGCAGTGCCCCGGGGGCGGGGGCCCGCTACAATGAGCAGTTCTTC. This translates into CSAPGAGARYNEQFF.

This clonotype came up many times. The gene calls are TRBV29-1 and TRBJ2-1; possibly TRBD2 for D (5 bases). The germline V gene has CDR1 SQVTM and CDR2 ANQGSEA. Trimming cost V 1 base and J 0 bases, with 10 bases left between them. This CDR3 contains 15 residues. The CDR3 protein is CSVEGLANSYNEQFF. The CDR3 nucleotides are TGCAGCGTTGAAGGGCTAGCTAACTCCTACAATGAGCAGTTCTTC.

This clonotype appeared many times. The V and J genes are TRBV18 and TRBJ2-2; possible D gene TRBD1, 6 bases. Trimming left V 4 bases short and J 7 bases short, with 13 bases between. CDR1 is KGHSH, CDR2 LQKENI, per germline. This CDR3 region has 14 residues. This CDR3 reads CASSQQGTHGELFF. CDR3 nucleotides: TGTGCCAGCTCACAACAGGGTACCCACGGGGAGCTGTTTTTT. The whole variable domain, remainder taken from reference TRBV18 and TRBJ2-2, is NAGVMQNPRHLVRRRGQEARLRCSPMKGHSHVYWYRQLPEEGLKFMVYLQKENIIDESGMPKERFSAEFPKEGPSILRIQQVVRGDSAAYFCASSQQGTHGELFFGEGSRLTVL.